These 17 T cell receptor beta chains originate from one sample sequenced in a study of blood T cell repertoires in COVID-19. Profiling relied on immunoSEQ multiplex PCR, and the TCRdb table lists in-frame clones only, not all of them. Among about 170,000 clones, approximately 90% were seen once, and the ten largest hold under 30%. Sequenced input: peripheral blood. These receptors came from a man aged 60 to 75 with acute or convalescent COVID-19.

V and J are TRBV30 and TRBJ1-5, with D possibly TRBD1 on 5 matching bases. This CDR3 is built from 13 residues. CDR1 and CDR2 from the germline V gene are GTSNPN and SVGIG (reference sequence). V was cut by 2 bases and J by 6 bases, with 11 bases left in between. Written as DNA, the CDR3 is TGTGCCTGGAGTCCGGGGGACCCTCAGCCCCAGCATTTT. Translation: CAWSPGDPQPQHF.

The genes are TRBV3-1 (or the pseudogene TRBV3-2) and TRBJ2-5, with 8 bases identical to TRBD1. CDR1 and CDR2 from the germline V gene are LGHDT and YNNKEL (reference sequence). The V gene end was trimmed by 3 bases and the J gene end by 4 bases; junction bases not matched to a gene: 16. This CDR3 spans 18 amino acids. The CDR3 DNA reads as TGTGCCAGCAGCCAGCTAGGGCCAGGGGGCGCGGGATCAGAGACCCAGTACTTC. Translating it yields CASSQLGPGGAGSETQYF.

V and J are TRBV7-6 and TRBJ2-7; 11 positions agree with TRBD2. V trimming: 0 bases; J trimming: 6 bases; junction bases outside the gene matches: 7. The CDR3 runs to 16 residues. Germline CDR1 reads SGHVS; CDR2 reads FNYEAQ. The CDR3, as DNA: TGTGCCAGCAGCTTAGCCGTAGCGGGGGGGCCCGGCGAGCAGTACGTC. It is translated as CASSLAVAGGPGEQYV.

The genes are TRBV24-1 and TRBJ2-5, with 9 positions matching TRBD1. The CDR3 sequence is 16 residues long. Germline trimming cut 5 bases from V and 1 base from J; bases unmatched to any gene: 7. Germline values: CDR1 KGHDR, CDR2 SFDVKD. The CDR3 DNA reads TGTGCCACCAGTGCCCTCGGGACAGGGATCCAAGAGACCCAGTACTTC. This encodes CATSALGTGIQETQYF.

V and J are TRBV5-1 and TRBJ2-2; 7 bases are shared with TRBD2. CDR3 length: 16 amino acids. The trim removed 3 bases at V and 0 bases at J, leaving 5 bases unmatched. In germline, CDR1 is SGHRS, CDR2 YFSETQ. CDR3 in DNA: TGCGCCAGCAGCTCCTCAGCGGGACCGAACACCGGGGAGCTGTTTTTT. Its translation is CASSSSAGPNTGELFF.

The J gene is TRBJ2-2, the V gene TRBV5-6, with D tentatively TRBD1 (5 bases). Germline V CDR1 and CDR2: SGHDT, YYEEEE. The CDR3 extends over 16 amino acids. V was shortened by 4 bases and J by 4 bases, with 17 bases between the two germline ends. As DNA, the CDR3 is TGTGCCAGCAGCCTTGACCAGGGATGGGCCACCGGGGAGCTGTTTTTT. Protein product: CASSLDQGWATGELFF.

The chain carries TRBV19 and TRBJ2-1, with 7 nucleotides matching TRBD2. The CDR3 is 16 residues long. Germline lookup yields CDR1 LNHDA and CDR2 SQIVND (reference sequence). The J segment lost 9 bases and the V segment lost 3 bases, leaving 14 bases of the junction unmatched. CDR3 bases: TGTGCCAGTAGTATCCCCGGGGGAGGGCCAACTTTTGAGCAGTTCTTC. It translates to CASSIPGGGPTFEQFF.

The rearrangement links TRBV19 to TRBJ1-1; D is undetermined. V lost 5 bases, J lost 4 bases, and 14 bases lay in between. Germline CDR1 reads LNHDA; CDR2 reads SQIVND (reference sequence). The CDR3 totals 14 residues. In DNA form, the CDR3 reads TGTGCCAGTAGTCTCCGGAGAGGCGCCACTGAAGCTTTCTTT. Its protein product is CASSLRRGATEAFF.

The chain joins TRBV9 to TRBJ1-4; 7 positions agree with TRBD1. The CDR3 contains 15 residues. With V trimmed by 0 bases and J by 5 bases, 4 bases remained unmatched. The germline V gene encodes CDR1 SGDLS and CDR2 YYNGEE. CDR3 sequence: CASSVESGGNEKLFF. CDR3 sequence (DNA): TGTGCCAGCAGCGTAGAATCAGGGGGGAATGAAAAACTGTTTTTT.

The genes are TRBV5-8 and TRBJ2-5; TRBD1 might be the D (5 bases). The CDR3 runs to 14 residues. V was shortened by 1 base and J by 2 bases, with 9 bases between the two germline ends. Germline assignment: CDR1 SGHTS and CDR2 YDEGEE. CDR3: CASSLWSGQETQYF. The CDR3 region has the DNA TGTGCCAGCAGCTTGTGGTCAGGGCAAGAGACCCAGTACTTC.

The J gene is TRBJ1-1, the V gene TRBV7-9; 7 bases are shared with TRBD1. The CDR3 is 13 amino acids. Germline lookup yields CDR1 SEHNR and CDR2 FQNEAQ (reference sequence). The junction had 3 bases not matched to a gene; V was cut back by 4 bases and J by 4 bases. CDR3 loop: CASSSTGFTEAFF. The CDR3 DNA reads TGTGCCAGCAGCTCGACAGGGTTCACTGAAGCTTTCTTT.

The chain carries TRBV27 and TRBJ2-7; 9 bases agree with TRBD1. Germline CDR1 is MNHEY and CDR2 is SMNVEV (reference sequence). The V and J ends lost 0 bases and 4 bases, in that order; junction bases with no gene match: 7. The CDR3 is made up of 16 amino acids. In DNA form, the CDR3 reads TGTGCCAGCAGTTTATCTTCCGGGACAGGGATGTACGAGCAGTACTTC. Translation: CASSLSSGTGMYEQYF.

A word on this clone: Other DNA sequences from this sample encode an identical CDR3 as well. This rearrangement joins TRBV6-5 to TRBJ1-1; D unclear. Germline V CDR1 and CDR2: MNHEY, SVGAGI. Trimming removed 8 bases at V and 1 base at J, with 11 bases between. The CDR3 consists of 13 residues. CDR3 nucleotide sequence: TGTGCCAGCTCGAGCTGGGCGAACACTGAAGCTTTCTTT. Protein: CASSSWANTEAFF.

This sequence joins TRBV2 and TRBJ1-1; D might be TRBD1 (5 bases). CDR3 length equals 16 residues. Germline assignment: CDR1 SNHLY and CDR2 FYNNEI. V was cut by 4 bases and J by 3 bases, with 18 bases left in between. CDR3 sequence: CASSVHSGGVDTEAFF. The CDR3 DNA reads TGTGCCAGCAGTGTCCATTCGGGGGGTGTGGACACTGAAGCTTTCTTT.

V is TRBV18 and J is TRBJ2-6; 7 positions match TRBD1. The germline gives CDR1 KGHSH, CDR2 LQKENI. The CDR3 loop spans 15 amino acids. The V gene end was trimmed by 3 bases and the J gene end by 4 bases; junction bases not matched to a gene: 3. The CDR3 loop is CASSPTGSGANVLTF. CDR3 in DNA: TGTGCCAGCTCACCGACAGGGTCCGGGGCCAACGTCCTGACTTTC.

This chain uses TRBV14 with TRBJ1-1; the D is unclear. The germline gives CDR1 SGHDN, CDR2 FVKESK. V lost 1 base to trimming and J lost 1 base, with 7 bases between them. The CDR3 has 14 residues. This chain's CDR3 is CASSQGRWNTEAFF. The CDR3 nucleotides read TGTGCCAGCAGCCAAGGGAGGTGGAACACTGAAGCTTTCTTT. Complete variable domain (other parts from reference TRBV14 and TRBJ1-1): EAGVTQFPSHSVIEKGQTVTLRCDPISGHDNLYWYRRVMGKEIKFLLHFVKESKQDESGMPNNRFLAERTGGTYSTLKVQPAELEDSGVYFCASSQGRWNTEAFFGQGTRLTVV.

This clone has only a few counts. The chain has TRBV4-1 and TRBJ1-2, with 7 bases lining up with TRBD1. The CDR3 sequence is 15 residues long. The germline gives CDR1 MGHRA, CDR2 YSYEKL. The V and J ends lost 1 base and 7 bases, in that order; junction bases with no gene match: 9. The CDR3, as DNA: TGCGCCAGCAGCCAAGCAGACAGGGTTACTGGTGGCTACACCTTC. It encodes CASSQADRVTGGYTF.